This T cell receptor (beta chain) appears in the sequencing data of a study of T cell responses to AZD1222 COVID-19 vaccine. Findings and limits, study-wide: Repertoires were obtained solely post-peak T cell response. Among the donors, most were white British and more were female, and clonal diversity was possibly underestimated.

The V segment lost 6 bases and the J segment 4 bases; nucleotides outside the gene matches: 13. The germline CDR1 and CDR2 sequences are MDHEN and SYDVKM. The CDR3 spans 17 residues. The repertoire was sequenced with immunoSEQ multiplex PCR; TCRdb's copy has only in-frame clones and lacks some. Of around 100,000 clones detected, roughly 86% appear once; the ten largest clones hold 4% to 5%. Concerning this clone: Its antigen is still unknown.

The sequencing here drew on peripheral blood, taken on day 0 of MenACWY control vaccination. This sequence was found in an adult in good health. The chain is built from TRBV28 and TRBJ1-2; 11 bases are a match to TRBD1. The CDR3 nucleotides read TGTGCCAGCAGAAGCGGGACAGGGGGGCTAGGGAGCTATGGCTACACCTTC. It is translated as CASRSGTGGLGSYGYTF.